The 17 T cell receptor beta chains in this list originate from one sample, sequenced in a study of blood T cell repertoires in COVID-19. The repertoire was sequenced with immunoSEQ multiplex PCR; TCRdb's copy has only in-frame clones and lacks some. The sample contains just under 80,000 clones, 88% of which appear only once. The material sequenced was peripheral blood. The receptors derive from a human donor in a cohort sampled during active COVID-19.

This clone was seen more than once but under ten times. J is TRBJ1-2 and V is TRBV6-2 or TRBV6-3, with TRBD1 as a possible D gene (6 bases). The V end was cut by 6 bases, the J end by 1 base, with 15 bases between. The germline V gene has CDR1 MNHEY and CDR2 SVGEGT. This CDR3 region has 15 residues. CDR3 sequence (DNA): TGTGCCAGCAGCCCCGACAGGCGTATTAACTATGGCTACACCTTC. This codes for CASSPDRRINYGYTF.

This clone was recorded only once. This rearrangement joins TRBV6-5 to TRBJ2-1, with 8 bases fitting TRBD1. The germline gives CDR1 MNHEY, CDR2 SVGAGI. With V trimmed by 7 bases and J by 9 bases, 11 bases remained unmatched. The CDR3 extends over 14 amino acids. The CDR3 DNA reads as TGTGCCAGCAATAACGACAGGGGAGTTGGTGAGCAGTTCTTC. Amino acids: CASNNDRGVGEQFF.

The gene calls are TRBV2 and TRBJ1-5; 7 nucleotides agree with TRBD1. CDR3 length equals 13 residues. V gave up 7 bases and J gave up 3 bases; unmatched junction bases: 3. CDR1 SNHLY and CDR2 FYNNEI come from the germline V gene. CDR3 amino acids: CASNRGPNQPQHF. The DNA of the CDR3 is TGTGCCAGCAACAGGGGCCCCAATCAGCCCCAGCATTTT.

The chain combines TRBV5-1 with TRBJ2-7, with 8 bases fitting TRBD1. CDR1 is SGHRS and CDR2 is YFSETQ in the germline V gene. This CDR3 contains 14 residues. With 3 bases clipped from V and 6 bases from J, the junction kept 8 bases outside the gene matches. The CDR3 protein is CASSSGTGAREQYF. CDR3 nucleotide sequence: TGCGCCAGCAGCTCGGGGACAGGAGCGCGCGAGCAGTACTTC.

The V gene is TRBV14, the J gene TRBJ1-2; the match to TRBD1 covers 7 bases. V gave up 0 bases and J gave up 4 bases; unmatched junction bases: 11. CDR3 size: 17 residues. Germline CDR1 reads SGHDN; CDR2 reads FVKESK. The CDR3 DNA is TGTGCCAGCAGCCAAGATCTGTTAACAGGGGCCATCTATGGCTACACCTTC. Encoded protein: CASSQDLLTGAIYGYTF.

The gene calls are TRBV3-1 (or the pseudogene TRBV3-2) and TRBJ1-2; weak D call: TRBD1 (6 bases). From germline, CDR1 is LGHDT and CDR2 YNNKEL (reference sequence). There are 14 residues in the CDR3. V was cut by 1 base and J by 6 bases, with 12 bases left in between. CDR3 amino acids: CASSQGQGPDGYTF. In DNA, the CDR3 is TGTGCCAGCAGCCAAGGTCAGGGGCCCGATGGCTACACCTTC.

A single count supports this clone. V usage is TRBV6-5 and J usage is TRBJ1-2; 7 nucleotides line up with TRBD1. The CDR3 covers 14 residues. V was pared by 6 bases and J by 0 bases, with 4 bases of the junction left unmatched. Germline CDR1 and CDR2: MNHEY and SVGAGI. In DNA, the CDR3 is TGTGCCAGCAGCCCAGGGGGAACTAACTATGGCTACACCTTC. Translation: CASSPGGTNYGYTF.

The V and J genes are TRBV7-9 and TRBJ2-3, with 12 positions matching TRBD2. J was trimmed by 7 bases and V by 5 bases; bases with no gene match: 4. Germline V CDR1 and CDR2: SEHNR, FQNEAQ (reference sequence). This CDR3 is 14 amino acids long. Here the CDR3 reads CASSLTSGGYTQYF. CDR3 nucleotide sequence: TGTGCCAGCAGCCTTACTAGCGGGGGGTATACGCAGTATTTT.

The V and J genes are TRBV3-1 (or the pseudogene TRBV3-2) and TRBJ2-7; 11 bases map to TRBD2. The V and J ends lost 4 bases and 2 bases, in that order; junction bases with no gene match: 1. The CDR3 has 14 amino acids. Germline loops: CDR1 LGHDT, CDR2 YNNKEL (reference sequence). CDR3 region: CASSRLAGTYEQYF. The DNA for the CDR3 is TGTGCCAGCAGCCGACTAGCGGGAACCTACGAGCAGTACTTC.

This clone turned up a few times. The V and J genes are TRBV2 and TRBJ2-7; TRBD2 matches at 8 bases. The germline CDR1 and CDR2 sequences are SNHLY and FYNNEI. The CDR3 consists of 13 residues. V shed 7 bases and J 1 base; nucleotides not matched to a gene: 3. The CDR3 coding sequence is TGTGCCAGCAAGAGCGGGGGATCCTACGAGCAGTACTTC. This gives the protein CASKSGGSYEQYF.

The gene calls are TRBV5-8 and TRBJ1-4; possibly TRBD1 for D (6 bases). Looked up from germline, CDR1 is SGHTS and CDR2 is YDEGEE. Trimming shortened V by 2 bases and J by 4 bases, and 15 bases separated the two germline ends. The CDR3 is 16 amino acids. CDR3 protein: CASSFGGARNNEKLFF. The CDR3 DNA reads TGTGCCAGCAGCTTTGGGGGGGCGCGTAATAATGAAAAACTGTTTTTT.

The gene calls are TRBV27 and TRBJ1-4; tentatively, D is TRBD1 (5 bases). This CDR3 has 14 residues. The V end lost 3 bases, the J end lost 11 bases, and 16 bases lay between the germline ends. CDR1 and CDR2 (germline): MNHEY, SMNVEV (reference sequence). The CDR3 bases are TGTGCCAGCAGTTTGGTGGCATCGGGGGGGAAACTGTTTTTT. Translating it yields CASSLVASGGKLFF.

In DNA, the CDR3 is TGTGCCAGCAGCCAGGGGGGACTCAAGACGGATGGCTACACCTTC. It is translated as CASSQGGLKTDGYTF. The V call is TRBV28, the J call TRBJ1-2; 7 bases map to TRBD1. CDR1 is MDHEN and CDR2 is SYDVKM in the germline V gene. CDR3 size: 15 residues. The ends lost 6 bases at V and 6 bases at J; junction bases unmatched: 13.

The chain has TRBV12-3 or TRBV12-4 and TRBJ2-2; tentatively, D is TRBD2 (6 bases). CDR3 length equals 12 residues. Trimming stripped 7 bases from V and 5 bases from J, with 8 bases between. CDR3 sequence: CASKLATGELFF. In DNA form, the CDR3 reads TGTGCCAGCAAGCTAGCGACCGGGGAGCTGTTTTTT.

The V call is TRBV11-3, the J call TRBJ2-3; 11 bases map to TRBD2. Germline assignment: CDR1 SGHNT and CDR2 YENEEA. With V trimmed by 0 bases and J by 4 bases, 3 bases remained unmatched. The CDR3 runs to 16 residues. The CDR3 DNA reads TGTGCCAGCAGCTTAGATAGCGGGGGGGCCGCAGATACGCAGTATTTT. It is translated as CASSLDSGGAADTQYF.

The chain uses TRBV3-1 (or the pseudogene TRBV3-2) and TRBJ2-5; D is perhaps TRBD1 (5 bases). The V end lost 8 bases, the J end lost 1 base, and 11 bases lay between the germline ends. Per the germline V gene, CDR1 is LGHDT and CDR2 is YNNKEL (reference sequence). The CDR3 covers 13 residues. CDR3 amino acids: CASSQGAQETQYF. DNA for the CDR3: TGTGCCAGCTCCCAGGGTGCCCAAGAGACCCAGTACTTC.

This clone has just one count. This rearrangement joins TRBV3-1 (or the pseudogene TRBV3-2) to TRBJ1-2, with D uncertain. The CDR3 contains 12 residues. Trimming stripped 1 base from V and 10 bases from J, with 10 bases between. CDR1 is LGHDT and CDR2 is YNNKEL in the germline V gene (reference sequence). The CDR3 loop reads CASSQGRVAYTF. The CDR3 DNA reads as TGTGCCAGCAGCCAAGGACGGGTGGCCTACACCTTC.